The T cell receptor beta chain under discussion was sequenced for a study of blood T cell repertoires in COVID-19. Germline V lookup: CDR1 MDHEN, CDR2 SYDVKM. V lost 6 bases and J lost 6, with 14 bases in between. The CDR3 loop spans 13 amino acids. TCRdb's copy holds only in-frame clones and misses some; the assay was immunoSEQ multiplex PCR. The sample lists approximately 300,000 clones; about nine tenths were seen once. Material for sequencing was PBMCs or T cells enriched from blood (not recorded which). The rearrangement uses TRBV28 and TRBJ1-1; TRBD1 is a possible D gene (6 bases). This TCR was recovered from a young man who had recovered from COVID-19. CDR3 protein: CASRDSAYAEAFF. The CDR3 nucleotides read TGTGCCAGCAGGGACAGTGCATACGCTGAAGCTTTCTTT.